This TCR beta chain was captured by sequencing in a study of blood T cell repertoires in COVID-19. Across the study: COVID-19 samples collected from the United States, Italy and Spain covered acute and convalescent phases.

CDR1 is MDHEN, CDR2 SYDVKM, per germline. V dropped 6 bases and J dropped 6 bases, with 17 bases sitting between them. The CDR3 contains 14 residues. Measured with immunoSEQ multiplex PCR; TCRdb has only the in-frame clones, and not every one. This sample has over 200,000 clones, with 80% found just once. The sequence came from a human donor in a cohort sampled during active COVID-19. Input material: peripheral blood. The chain combines TRBV28 with TRBJ1-1; maybe TRBD1 (5 bases). The CDR3 DNA sequence: TGTGCCAGCAGCACTCTTGGGGCGATCCCTGAAGCTTTCTTT. It is translated as CASSTLGAIPEAFF.